Listed below are T cell receptor beta chains from one sample, sequenced in a study of low-dose radiotherapy and immunotherapy resistance in tumors. From the reads, TCRdb called clonotypes with MiXCR, one entry per CDR3 protein. This table holds over 55,000 distinct CDR3 sequences, around 31% found once. Sequencing used PBMCs, obtained before treatment. All receptors derive from a female donor with ovarian cancer. CDR3s include the opening cysteine and the closing phenylalanine or tryptophan. Each record gives: CDR3 DNA, CDR3 protein, CDR3 length, V gene, D gene, clone size, J gene. D genes are given only for firm matches. Clone size is shown for a subset of rows, as once, few, many or a class of expanded clone.

CDR3 DNA: TGTGCCAGCAGTCAGACTAGCGGGCGCTCCTACGAGCAGTACTTC; CDR3 protein: CASSQTSGRSYEQYF; CDR3 length: 15; V gene: TRBV6-6; D gene: TRBD2; clone size: once; J gene: TRBJ2-7
CDR3 DNA: TGTGCCAGCAGCTACAGCAGCGACTACAATGAGCAGTTCTTC; CDR3 protein: CASSYSSDYNEQFF; CDR3 length: 14; V gene: TRBV7-3; D gene: NA; clone size: many; J gene: TRBJ2-1
CDR3 DNA: TGTGCCAGCAGTCCAACAGGGGACAATGAGCAGTTCTTC; CDR3 protein: CASSPTGDNEQFF; CDR3 length: 13; V gene: TRBV3-1; D gene: TRBD1; clone size: many; J gene: TRBJ2-1
CDR3 DNA: TGTGCCAGCAGCCCTCGGACTAGCGGGACGAACATTCAGTACTTC; CDR3 protein: CASSPRTSGTNIQYF; CDR3 length: 15; V gene: TRBV6-2/TRBV6-3; D gene: TRBD2; clone size: many; J gene: TRBJ2-4
CDR3 DNA: TGCGCCAGCAGCTCGGCTGGGGCCAACGTCCTGACTTTC; CDR3 protein: CASSSAGANVLTF; CDR3 length: 13; V gene: TRBV4-3; D gene: NA; clone size: many; J gene: TRBJ2-6
CDR3 DNA: TGCGCCAGCAGCCCGACAGGGGCGCGGGGCACTGAAGCTTTCTTT; CDR3 protein: CASSPTGARGTEAFF; CDR3 length: 15; V gene: TRBV5-1; D gene: TRBD1; clone size: NA; J gene: TRBJ1-1
CDR3 DNA: TGTGCCAGCACCCCGGGACTGACCTATGGCTACACCTTC; CDR3 protein: CASTPGLTYGYTF; CDR3 length: 13; V gene: TRBV6-2/TRBV6-3; D gene: NA; clone size: once; J gene: TRBJ1-2
CDR3 DNA: TGTGCCAGCAGGGAAGACTCAACCGCGGGGGATACGCAGTATTTT; CDR3 protein: CASREDSTAGDTQYF; CDR3 length: 15; V gene: TRBV7-2; D gene: NA; clone size: many; J gene: TRBJ2-3
CDR3 DNA: TGTGCCAGCAGCTTGGCACACGTGGGCATTCAGTACTTC; CDR3 protein: CASSLAHVGIQYF; CDR3 length: 13; V gene: TRBV5-5; D gene: NA; clone size: NA; J gene: TRBJ2-4
CDR3 DNA: TGCAGCGTCCTTAGACAGGGGGCTACCTACGAGCAGTACTTC; CDR3 protein: CSVLRQGATYEQYF; CDR3 length: 14; V gene: TRBV29-1; D gene: TRBD1; clone size: NA; J gene: TRBJ2-7
CDR3 DNA: TGTGCCAGTAGTATCCTAGCGACCCGGGGCTCCTACAATGAGCAGTTCTTC; CDR3 protein: CASSILATRGSYNEQFF; CDR3 length: 17; V gene: TRBV19; D gene: NA; clone size: few; J gene: TRBJ2-1
CDR3 DNA: TGTGCCAGCAGCTATCTAGCGGGAGTGGCAGAGACCCAGTACTTC; CDR3 protein: CASSYLAGVAETQYF; CDR3 length: 15; V gene: TRBV5-6; D gene: TRBD2; clone size: many; J gene: TRBJ2-5
CDR3 DNA: TGTGCCAGCAGTGCCGGGACAGGGGTCACCCAGCCCCAGCATTTT; CDR3 protein: CASSAGTGVTQPQHF; CDR3 length: 15; V gene: TRBV12-3/TRBV12-4; D gene: TRBD1; clone size: many; J gene: TRBJ1-5
CDR3 DNA: TGTGCCAGCAGTTTAGGGCACACAGATACGCAGTATTTT; CDR3 protein: CASSLGHTDTQYF; CDR3 length: 13; V gene: TRBV12-3/TRBV12-4; D gene: NA; clone size: many; J gene: TRBJ2-3
CDR3 DNA: TGTGCCAGCAGAAGTGGGGGGTTGGGCTACGAGCAGTACTTC; CDR3 protein: CASRSGGLGYEQYF; CDR3 length: 14; V gene: TRBV6-2/TRBV6-3; D gene: NA; clone size: NA; J gene: TRBJ2-7
CDR3 DNA: TGCAGTGCTTCTATGGGGACCGTTAATGAGCAGTTCTTC; CDR3 protein: CSASMGTVNEQFF; CDR3 length: 13; V gene: TRBV20-1; D gene: NA; clone size: many; J gene: TRBJ2-1